This passage covers 28 T cell receptor beta chains from one sample sequenced in a study of regulatory and conventional T cells in RAG deficiency. Profiling relied on immunoSEQ multiplex PCR, and the TCRdb table lists in-frame clones only, not all of them. This sample yields under 35,000 clones, of which 76% are seen a single time; 3.4% belongs to the top ten. The sorted conventional CD4+ T cells were CD25-low and CD127-high, with genomic DNA sequenced. This sample also appeared in a second study, on regulatory T cells. According to that study: Amplification used 52 TRBV primers and 13 TRBJ primers.

What was sequenced was CD4+ effector T cells sorted from blood. All receptors come from a human donor in good health.

CDR3 region: CASSGWTDKETQYF. The CDR3 coding sequence is TGTGCCAGCAGTGGCTGGACGGATAAAGAGACCCAGTACTTC. The chain carries TRBV6-5 and TRBJ2-5; no reliable D call. The CDR3 is made up of 14 amino acids. V was clipped by 5 bases and J by 3 bases, with 13 bases between them. Germline CDR1 MNHEY, CDR2 SVGAGI.

This sequence joins TRBV15 and TRBJ1-1; possible D gene TRBD1, 6 bases. The CDR3 length is 15 residues. Trimming took off 2 bases at V and 4 bases at J, with 14 bases between the two ends. CDR1 is LNHNV and CDR2 is YYDKDF in the germline V gene (reference sequence). The CDR3 DNA reads as TGTGCCACCAGCAGACCGCAGGGGATGGGCACTGAAGCTTTCTTT. As protein: CATSRPQGMGTEAFF.

This chain connects TRBV10-3 to TRBJ2-3, with 7 bases fitting TRBD2. V shed 4 bases, J shed 3 bases, and the junction held 4 bases outside the gene matches. Germline V gives CDR1 ENHRY, CDR2 SYGVKD. This CDR3 has 14 amino acids. The DNA of the CDR3 is TGTGCCATCAGTGGGTGGCGGGGGACAGATACGCAGTATTTT. Protein sequence: CAISGWRGTDTQYF.

This sequence joins TRBV5-1 and TRBJ1-1; D unresolved. The germline V gene encodes CDR1 SGHRS and CDR2 YFSETQ. This CDR3 spans 16 amino acids. V gave up 0 bases and J gave up 5 bases, with 17 bases separating them. The CDR3 region has the DNA TGCGCCAGCAGCTTGGGGCAGGCGCGGGGTGGGACTGAAGCTTTCTTT. It codes for CASSLGQARGGTEAFF. Drawing the rest from reference TRBV5-1 and TRBJ1-1, the complete variable domain is KAGVTQTPRYLIKTRGQQVTLSCSPISGHRSVSWYQQTPGQGLQFLFEYFSETQRNKGNFPGRFSGRQFSNSRSEMNVSTLELGDSALYLCASSLGQARGGTEAFFGQGTRLTVV.

The V and J genes are TRBV5-1 and TRBJ2-7; the match to TRBD2 covers 8 bases. V shed 1 base and J 2 bases; nucleotides not matched to a gene: 17. Germline V gene sequence: CDR1 SGHRS, CDR2 YFSETQ. The CDR3 has 19 residues. This chain's CDR3 is CASSLITGGATSGAYEQYF. The DNA of the CDR3 is TGCGCCAGCAGCTTGATTACCGGGGGTGCTACTAGCGGAGCCTACGAGCAGTACTTC.

In this sample, this clone turned up a few times. This chain connects TRBV4-1 to TRBJ1-1, with 9 bases identical to TRBD1. Unmatched junction bases numbered 3, after V lost 7 bases and J lost 0 bases. The length of the CDR3 is 14 residues. Germline V gives CDR1 MGHRA, CDR2 YSYEKL. CDR3 nucleotides: TGCGCCAGCAAAGGGACAGGGATGAACACTGAAGCTTTCTTT. Its protein is CASKGTGMNTEAFF.

V is TRBV6-6 and J is TRBJ1-3; no clear D. In germline, CDR1 is MNHNY, CDR2 SVGAGI (reference sequence). The CDR3 loop spans 15 amino acids. Trimming took off 1 base at V and 3 bases at J, with 10 bases between the two ends. The CDR3, as DNA: TGTGCCAGCAGTTACTACAGCGATTTTGGAAACACCATATATTTT. Protein product: CASSYYSDFGNTIYF.

The chain uses TRBV6-5 and TRBJ2-4, with D unresolved. This CDR3 region has 15 residues. V lost 2 bases, J lost 0 bases, and 8 bases lay in between. From germline, CDR1 is MNHEY and CDR2 SVGAGI. The CDR3 reads CASSYVPIAKNIQYF. The CDR3 nucleotides read TGTGCCAGCAGTTACGTGCCCATAGCCAAAAACATTCAGTACTTC.

This sequence joins TRBV30 and TRBJ1-5; 8 bases are a match to TRBD1. Per germline, CDR1 GTSNPN and CDR2 SVGIG (reference sequence). The CDR3 consists of 14 residues. The V gene end was trimmed by 4 bases and the J gene end by 5 bases; junction bases not matched to a gene: 7. DNA of the CDR3: TGTGCCTGGACTGGACAGGGCGAGCATCAGCCCCAGCATTTT. It is translated as CAWTGQGEHQPQHF.

The CDR3 nucleotides read TGTGCCAGCTCCCCCGGGACAGGGGTTTCCTACGAGCAGTACTTC. Its translation: CASSPGTGVSYEQYF. V is TRBV18 and J is TRBJ2-7; 10 bases map to TRBD1. The V gene's germline CDR1 is KGHSH and CDR2 LQKENI. Germline trimming cut 6 bases from V and 1 base from J; bases unmatched to any gene: 6. This CDR3 has 15 residues.

This rearrangement joins TRBV4-2 to TRBJ2-3; 11 bases match TRBD2. The CDR3 totals 17 residues. From germline, CDR1 is LGHNA and CDR2 YNFKEQ. The J segment lost 1 base and the V segment lost 3 bases, leaving 6 bases of the junction unmatched. The CDR3 region is CASSQDTGLAGTDTQYF. CDR3 nucleotides: TGTGCCAGCAGCCAGGATACGGGACTAGCGGGCACAGATACGCAGTATTTT.

J is TRBJ2-2 and V is TRBV7-6; 8 bases fit TRBD1. The V gene end was trimmed by 2 bases and the J gene end by 1 base; junction bases not matched to a gene: 12. The germline V gene has CDR1 SGHVS and CDR2 FNYEAQ. This CDR3 has 19 amino acids. The CDR3 loop is CASSLHRTGKERNTGELFF. In nucleotides, the CDR3 is TGTGCCAGCAGCTTACATAGGACAGGGAAGGAAAGGAACACCGGGGAGCTGTTTTTT.

The chain joins TRBV11-1 to TRBJ2-5, with no clear D. Germline V CDR1 and CDR2: SGHAT, FQDESV (reference sequence). This CDR3 has 11 amino acids. Trimming shortened V by 3 bases and J by 10 bases, and 9 bases separated the two germline ends. CDR3 protein: CASSLGWFQYF. CDR3 bases: TGTGCCAGCAGCTTGGGGTGGTTCCAGTACTTC.

The chain joins TRBV7-9 to TRBJ2-2, with 8 nucleotides matching TRBD1. The CDR3 totals 15 residues. Germline V gene sequence: CDR1 SEHNR, CDR2 FQNEAQ (reference sequence). The junction had 2 bases not matched to a gene; V was cut back by 4 bases and J by 1 base. The CDR3 is CASSYGTGNTGELFF. The CDR3 region has the DNA TGTGCCAGCAGCTATGGGACAGGGAACACCGGGGAGCTGTTTTTT.

The V and J genes are TRBV18 and TRBJ1-2; a weak D match, TRBD1 (5 bases). Per germline, CDR1 KGHSH and CDR2 LQKENI. CDR3 length: 14 residues. Trimming took 1 base from V and 3 from J, leaving 9 bases between them. CDR3 loop: CASSPQQGDYGYTF. CDR3 nucleotides: TGTGCCAGCTCACCACAACAAGGGGACTATGGCTACACCTTC.

V usage is TRBV6-5 and J usage is TRBJ1-5; the D gene is possibly TRBD1 (5 bases). Looked up from germline, CDR1 is MNHEY and CDR2 is SVGAGI. V lost 5 bases and J 2 bases, leaving 7 bases between the germline ends. This CDR3 spans 13 amino acids. The CDR3 DNA sequence: TGTGCCAGCAGTCGGGACGGCAATCAGCCCCAGCATTTT. Translation: CASSRDGNQPQHF.

The chain joins TRBV15 to TRBJ2-7, with D possibly being TRBD2 (5 bases). Between the trimmed V and J ends, which lost 0 bases and 0 bases, there was a span of 9 bases. CDR1 and CDR2 (germline): LNHNV, YYDKDF (reference sequence). The CDR3 is made up of 15 amino acids. The CDR3 spells CATSRDPGISYEQYF. The CDR3 coding sequence is TGTGCCACCAGCAGAGATCCGGGGATCTCCTACGAGCAGTACTTC.

Concerning this clone itself: A read error may account for a junction end that differs from germline. The chain is built from TRBV7-7 and TRBJ2-3; no firm D call. CDR1 and CDR2 from the germline V gene are SSHAT and FNYEAQ (reference sequence). This CDR3 spans 13 amino acids. The CDR3 region has the DNA TGTGCTAGCAGCTTAGAGACACGAGATACGCAGTATTTT. This sequence encodes CASSLETRDTQYF.

The chain employs TRBV18 and TRBJ2-7, with D possibly matching TRBD2 (5 bases). The CDR3 length is 15 residues. V lost 0 bases and J lost 5, with 14 bases in between. CDR1 and CDR2 from the germline V gene are KGHSH and LQKENI. CDR3 residues: CASSPPSGWGNEQYF. In nucleotides, the CDR3 is TGTGCCAGCTCACCACCGTCGGGGTGGGGAAACGAGCAGTACTTC.

V gene TRBV14 combines with J gene TRBJ1-1, with no clear D. The germline gives CDR1 SGHDN, CDR2 FVKESK. The CDR3 has 14 residues. V was trimmed by 1 base and J by 1 base, leaving 7 bases between them. CDR3 sequence: CASSQVGGNTEAFF. The DNA of the CDR3 is TGTGCCAGCAGCCAAGTCGGCGGGAACACTGAAGCTTTCTTT.

The chain joins TRBV7-9 to TRBJ2-7, with D maybe TRBD1 (5 bases). The CDR3 runs to 13 residues. The germline V and J ends were trimmed by 2 bases and 6 bases, with 11 bases remaining between them. CDR1 and CDR2 (germline): SEHNR, FQNEAQ (reference sequence). The CDR3 DNA sequence: TGTGCCAGCAGCTTATTTGCAGGGATCGAGCAGTACTTC. It codes for CASSLFAGIEQYF.

The V gene is TRBV5-1, the J gene TRBJ2-2; 10 positions match TRBD1. Trimming took 0 bases from V and 6 from J; bases not matched to a gene: 2. The CDR3 totals 15 residues. The V gene's germline CDR1 is SGHRS and CDR2 YFSETQ. CDR3 nucleotide sequence: TGCGCCAGCAGCTTGGGGGACAGGGGCTCCGGGGAGCTGTTTTTT. Protein sequence: CASSLGDRGSGELFF.

The count of this clone is one. The chain links TRBV10-1 to TRBJ1-5; 8 bases are shared with TRBD1. This CDR3 spans 12 amino acids. The germline V gene has CDR1 WNHNN and CDR2 SYGVQD (reference sequence). The V and J ends lost 11 bases and 6 bases, in that order; junction bases with no gene match: 6. This chain's CDR3 is CASDRGPQPQHF. For the CDR3, the DNA is TGCGCCTCAGACAGGGGCCCTCAGCCCCAGCATTTT.

CDR3 bases: TGTGCCAGCAGCACGAAGATGGGACAGGGGGCCTATGAAAAACTGTTTTTT. It encodes CASSTKMGQGAYEKLFF. The chain has TRBV9 and TRBJ1-4; 12 positions match TRBD1. Per the germline V gene, CDR1 is SGDLS and CDR2 is YYNGEE. The CDR3 spans 17 residues. The V and J ends lost 4 bases and 6 bases, in that order; junction bases with no gene match: 10.

The chain combines TRBV2 with TRBJ1-5; tentative D call: TRBD1 (5 bases). The CDR3 covers 16 residues. V was trimmed by 3 bases and J by 3 bases, leaving 15 bases between them. Germline V lookup: CDR1 SNHLY, CDR2 FYNNEI. CDR3 protein: CASSDRGAGVNQPQHF. The CDR3 coding sequence is TGTGCCAGCAGTGATCGAGGGGCGGGAGTCAATCAGCCCCAGCATTTT. The complete variable domain, with remaining parts taken from reference TRBV2 and TRBJ1-5, reads EPEVTQTPSHQVTQMGQEVILRCVPISNHLYFYWYRQILGQKVEFLVSFYNNEISEKSEIFDDQFSVERPDGSNFTLKIRSTKLEDSAMYFCASSDRGAGVNQPQHFGDGTRLSIL.

This clone occurred a few times. The gene calls are TRBV2 and TRBJ2-2, with 8 positions matching TRBD2. CDR3 length: 14 residues. Trimming removed 6 bases from V and 6 bases from J; junction bases left unmatched: 6. From germline, CDR1 is SNHLY and CDR2 FYNNEI. The DNA of the CDR3 is TGTGCCAGCAGGGGGACTAGTCGGGCCGGGGAGCTGTTTTTT. This sequence encodes CASRGTSRAGELFF. Based on the CDR3 plus reference TRBV2 and TRBJ2-2, the full variable domain is EPEVTQTPSHQVTQMGQEVILRCVPISNHLYFYWYRQILGQKVEFLVSFYNNEISEKSEIFDDQFSVERPDGSNFTLKIRSTKLEDSAMYFCASRGTSRAGELFFGEGSRLTVL.

The chain joins TRBV5-5 to TRBJ2-7; D possibly matches TRBD1 or TRBD2 (5 bases each). Germline V gene lookup returns CDR1 SGHKS and CDR2 YYEKEE (reference sequence). The CDR3 contains 12 residues. The ends were cut back, 5 bases at V and 3 bases at J, with 9 bases in the middle. The CDR3 protein is CASRRGVYEQYF. CDR3 nucleotide sequence: TGTGCCAGCAGACGAGGGGTCTACGAGCAGTACTTC.

This chain connects TRBV7-2 to TRBJ2-7, with TRBD1 matching 7 bases. With 5 bases clipped from V and 6 bases from J, the junction kept 7 bases outside the gene matches. CDR1 is SGHTA, CDR2 FQGNSA, per germline. This CDR3 is built from 13 residues. CDR3 DNA: TGTGCCAGCAGCCCAGTCCCAGGGGGCGAGCAGTACTTC. It codes for CASSPVPGGEQYF. The full variable domain, in which reference TRBV7-2 and TRBJ2-7 provide the parts outside the CDR3, is GAGVSQSPSNKVTEKGKDVELRCDPISGHTALYWYRQSLGQGLEFLIYFQGNSAPDKSGLPSDRFSAERTGGSVSTLTIQRTQQEDSAVYLCASSPVPGGEQYFGPGTRLTVT.